These 17 T cell receptor beta chains were sequenced from one sample in a study of cytomegalovirus exposure and HLA in healthy donors. PCR primers comprised 60 Vbeta and 13 Jbeta primers. Profiled with immunoSEQ multiplex PCR; TCRdb holds only in-frame clones, not every one. Of tens of thousands of clones detected, approximately 71% appear once; the ten largest clones hold around 7.6%. The material sequenced was PBMCs. The receptors come from a man aged 60-69 years in good health and CMV-seropositive.

This clone has just a few counts. The CDR3, as DNA: TGTGCCATCAGTGAGTCTCCAGGGTACAACTATGGCTACACCTTC. Translated, it gives CAISESPGYNYGYTF. This chain connects TRBV10-3 to TRBJ1-2, with TRBD1 as a possible D gene (5 bases). Germline assignment: CDR1 ENHRY and CDR2 SYGVKD. CDR3 size: 15 residues. V dropped 0 bases and J dropped 2 bases, with 10 bases sitting between them.

This clone was seen a few times. This sequence joins TRBV5-1 and TRBJ2-3, with TRBD2 matching over 8 bases. Germline lookup yields CDR1 SGHRS and CDR2 YFSETQ. This CDR3 contains 18 residues. V shed 4 bases and J 3 bases; nucleotides not matched to a gene: 16. DNA for the CDR3: TGCGCCAGCAGCCCTTTTCCCCTAGCGGGCCTGGGGACAGATACGCAGTATTTT. It yields the protein CASSPFPLAGLGTDTQYF.

The V and J genes are TRBV11-3 and TRBJ1-1; 7 nucleotides align to TRBD1. V lost 4 bases to trimming and J lost 9 bases; unmatched junction nucleotides: 8. Germline V gene lookup returns CDR1 SGHNT and CDR2 YENEEA. The CDR3 has 13 amino acids. CDR3 coding DNA: TGTGCCAGCAGCTCCCCTCGACAGGGTCAAGCTTTCTTT. It codes for CASSSPRQGQAFF.

The gene calls are TRBV27 and TRBJ2-5, with TRBD1 matching over 8 bases. V lost 0 bases, J lost 4 bases, and 4 bases stayed unmatched. The CDR3 runs 15 residues. Germline CDR1 MNHEY, CDR2 SMNVEV (reference sequence). The CDR3 protein is CASSLSNRGAETQYF. Here the CDR3 DNA reads TGTGCCAGCAGTTTATCGAACAGGGGGGCAGAGACCCAGTACTTC.

CDR3 loop: CATAGVDEQFF. DNA for the CDR3: TGTGCCACCGCCGGAGTCGATGAGCAGTTCTTC. This sequence joins TRBV10-3 and TRBJ2-1; D is uncertain. This CDR3 is built from 11 residues. Germline V gene sequence: CDR1 ENHRY, CDR2 SYGVKD. The V end was cut by 10 bases, the J end by 8 bases, with 12 bases between.

V and J are TRBV6-5 and TRBJ1-1; 8 nucleotides line up with TRBD1. CDR3 length: 14 residues. With 4 bases clipped from V and 4 bases from J, the junction kept 5 bases outside the gene matches. Germline CDR1 MNHEY, CDR2 SVGAGI. This CDR3 reads CASSFRGQATEAFF. The CDR3 nucleotides are TGTGCCAGCAGTTTCAGGGGGCAGGCCACTGAAGCTTTCTTT.

This chain connects TRBV6-5 to TRBJ2-5; no firm D call. The end of the DNA aligns better with TRBJ2-7, so the J call may be wrong. This CDR3 spans 14 amino acids. The germline CDR1 and CDR2 sequences are MNHEY and SVGAGI. CDR3 nucleotide sequence: TGTGCCAGCAGTTACTCGAATTCAGACTACGAGCAGTACTTC. Translating it yields CASSYSNSDYEQYF.

The chain uses TRBV13 and TRBJ2-6; 11 bases match TRBD1. The CDR3 is made up of 20 amino acids. With 3 bases clipped from V and 0 bases from J, the junction kept 10 bases outside the gene matches. Germline V gene lookup returns CDR1 PRHDT and CDR2 FYEKMQ (reference sequence). CDR3 sequence (DNA): TGTGCCAGCAGCTTTGGTTTGGGGACAGGGGGGTCCTCTGGGGCCAACGTCCTGACTTTC. Its protein product is CASSFGLGTGGSSGANVLTF. Supplemented by reference TRBV13 and TRBJ2-6, the full variable domain reads AAGVIQSPRHLIKEKRETATLKCYPIPRHDTVYWYQQGPGQDPQFLISFYEKMQSDKGSIPDRFSAQQFSDYHSELNMSSLELGDSALYFCASSFGLGTGGSSGANVLTFGAGSRLTVL.

This clone was observed a handful of times. V usage is TRBV7-2 and J usage is TRBJ1-4; no firm D call. The CDR3 has 12 residues. Trimming shortened V by 3 bases and J by 7 bases, and 6 bases separated the two germline ends. Germline CDR1 SGHTA, CDR2 FQGNSA. The DNA of the CDR3 is TGTGCCAGCAGCTTTAGAGGTGAAAAACTGTTTTTT. This encodes CASSFRGEKLFF.

This clone was seen just once. The V call is TRBV5-1, the J call TRBJ1-1, with D maybe TRBD1 (6 bases). The germline V gene encodes CDR1 SGHRS and CDR2 YFSETQ. V was trimmed by 6 bases and J by 1 base, leaving 10 bases between them. CDR3 length: 13 residues. As DNA, the CDR3 is TGCGCCAGCATAGCAGGGGAGAACACTGAAGCTTTCTTT. The encoded protein is CASIAGENTEAFF.

This sequence joins TRBV11-2 and TRBJ2-7; 7 positions match TRBD1. Trimming at V came to 5 bases and at J to 2 bases, leaving 9 bases not matched to a gene. The germline V gene has CDR1 SGHAT and CDR2 FQNNGV. The CDR3 contains 15 residues. This CDR3 is CASSPGQDPTYEQYF. The CDR3 nucleotides read TGTGCCAGCAGCCCCGGACAGGACCCAACCTACGAGCAGTACTTC.

This clone was observed a handful of times. J is TRBJ1-5 and V is TRBV11-2, with a possible D match to TRBD1 (5 bases). CDR1 is SGHAT, CDR2 FQNNGV, per germline. Trimming shortened V by 5 bases and J by 2 bases, and 13 bases separated the two germline ends. The CDR3 sequence is 15 residues long. CDR3 bases: TGTGCCAGCAGCCGGACAATATCCCGCAATCAGCCCCAGCATTTT. Protein: CASSRTISRNQPQHF.

In this sample, this clone turned up a few times. V usage is TRBV6-5 and J usage is TRBJ2-2; the match to TRBD2 covers 10 bases. CDR1 is MNHEY, CDR2 SVGAGI, per germline. CDR3 size: 15 residues. The V and J ends lost 2 bases and 3 bases, in that order; junction bases with no gene match: 0. DNA of the CDR3: TGTGCCAGCAGTTACGGACTAGCGGACACCGGGGAGCTGTTTTTT. As protein: CASSYGLADTGELFF.

This clone has only a few counts. This sequence joins TRBV11-3 and TRBJ2-7; 7 bases map to TRBD1. Per germline, CDR1 SGHNT and CDR2 YENEEA. The CDR3 sequence is 17 residues long. With V trimmed by 4 bases and J by 2 bases, 14 bases remained unmatched. The CDR3 spells CASSYPPTGPPPYEQYF. DNA for the CDR3: TGTGCCAGCAGCTACCCACCGACAGGGCCCCCCCCCTACGAGCAGTACTTC.

V gene TRBV7-9 combines with J gene TRBJ1-3; D gene unclear. CDR1 and CDR2 from the germline V gene are SEHNR and FQNEAQ (reference sequence). The CDR3 covers 18 residues. The V and J ends lost 10 bases and 4 bases respectively, with 29 bases between them. CDR3 DNA: TGTGCCACCCGCGGTAAAGGCCTATCCCCGTCTGGGGGAAACACCATATATTTT. Translated, it gives CATRGKGLSPSGGNTIYF.

V gene TRBV6-1 combines with J gene TRBJ2-1, with 7 bases matching TRBD1. There are 15 residues in the CDR3. The V segment lost 3 bases and the J segment 0 bases; nucleotides outside the gene matches: 2. Germline CDR1 and CDR2: MNHNS and SASEGT. The CDR3 spells CASSEDRSSYNEQFF. The DNA of the CDR3 is TGTGCCAGCAGTGAGGACAGGAGCTCCTACAATGAGCAGTTCTTC.

This sequence joins TRBV7-2 and TRBJ2-2, with 13 bases lining up with TRBD2. V trimming: 3 bases; J trimming: 4 bases; junction bases outside the gene matches: 2. The CDR3 consists of 16 residues. Germline CDR1 is SGHTA and CDR2 is FQGNSA. The CDR3 DNA follows: TGTGCCAGCAGCTTGGGACTAGCGGGATTCACCGGGGAGCTGTTTTTT. Its protein product is CASSLGLAGFTGELFF.